The 27 T cell receptor beta chains reported below all come from one sample, sequenced in a study of T cells after yellow fever vaccination. TCRdb reprocessed the 5' RACE reads with MiXCR, giving one entry per CDR3 protein. The sample lists a few hundred thousand distinct CDR3 sequences, approximately 4% occurring once. The specimen comprised PBMCs, sampled 5 days after the yellow fever booster vaccination. Receptor source: a man aged 18-30 years who received the YFV17D yellow fever vaccine.

There are many counts of this clonotype. The chain recombines TRBV7-2 with TRBJ2-1; 7 positions agree with TRBD1. CDR1 SGHTA and CDR2 FQGNSA come from the germline V gene. The CDR3 contains 14 residues. After removal of 9 bases from V and 4 bases from J, the junction contained 9 bases not matched to a gene. The CDR3 reads CASRRQGSYNEQFF. The CDR3 coding sequence is TGTGCCAGTCGGCGACAGGGATCGTACAATGAGCAGTTCTTC.

This clonotype was found many times. V usage is TRBV15 and J usage is TRBJ1-2, with TRBD1 matching over 9 bases. V shed 1 base and J 6 bases; nucleotides not matched to a gene: 3. This CDR3 is 14 amino acids long. The germline gives CDR1 LNHNV, CDR2 YYDKDF (reference sequence). In DNA form, the CDR3 reads TGTGCCACCAGCAGAGGAGGGACAGGGAATGGCTACACCTTC. Amino acid sequence: CATSRGGTGNGYTF.

This clonotype was observed a few times. This rearrangement joins TRBV20-1 to TRBJ1-6; 10 bases agree with TRBD1. The length of the CDR3 is 20 residues. The J segment lost 0 bases and the V segment lost 5 bases, leaving 16 bases of the junction unmatched. Germline V gives CDR1 DFQATT, CDR2 SNEGSKA (reference sequence). The CDR3: CSAGPRDRGQRRSYNSPLHF. CDR3 DNA: TGCAGTGCTGGACCCCGGGACAGGGGCCAACGACGCTCCTATAATTCACCCCTCCACTTT.

This clonotype was seen a handful of times. This chain links TRBV12-3 or TRBV12-4 with TRBJ1-2; 7 bases line up with TRBD1. The CDR3 runs 13 residues. The V and J ends lost 6 bases and 5 bases, in that order; junction bases with no gene match: 6. DNA for the CDR3: TGTGCCAGCAGGTGGGACAGAGAATATGGCTACACCTTC. It codes for CASRWDREYGYTF.

V gene TRBV7-9 combines with J gene TRBJ2-3; a weak D match, TRBD2 (7 bases). The length of the CDR3 is 15 residues. The V end was cut by 3 bases, the J end by 3 bases, with 13 bases between. Germline V gene lookup returns CDR1 SEHNR and CDR2 FQNEAQ (reference sequence). CDR3 coding DNA: TGTGCCAGCAGCTTCGGGGGGCCAGCGACAGATACGCAGTATTTT. Amino acid sequence: CASSFGGPATDTQYF.

The J gene is TRBJ2-7, the V gene TRBV27, with D possibly being TRBD1 (6 bases). Trimming took 6 bases from V and 6 from J, leaving 15 bases between them. The CDR3 has 13 amino acids. Germline assignment: CDR1 MNHEY and CDR2 SMNVEV (reference sequence). In DNA form, the CDR3 reads TGTGCCAGCAGCCCAGGGGCCATGGGCGAGCAGTACTTC. Amino acids: CASSPGAMGEQYF.

Many counts were recorded for this clonotype. DNA for the CDR3: TGTGCCAGCAGCTTTAGTTCAGGGGGCGTGCAGCCCCAGCATTTT. As protein: CASSFSSGGVQPQHF. The chain employs TRBV7-2 and TRBJ1-5; 8 bases match TRBD1. With 3 bases clipped from V and 7 bases from J, the junction kept 8 bases outside the gene matches. CDR1 and CDR2 from the germline V gene are SGHTA and FQGNSA. CDR3 length equals 15 residues. The full variable domain, in which reference TRBV7-2 and TRBJ1-5 provide the parts outside the CDR3, is GAGVSQSPSNKVTEKGKDVELRCDPISGHTALYWYRQSLGQGLEFLIYFQGNSAPDKSGLPSDRFSAERTGGSVSTLTIQRTQQEDSAVYLCASSFSSGGVQPQHFGDGTRLSIL.

The sample holds a few counts of this clonotype. The CDR3 here is CASSFGVDYGYTF. CDR3 nucleotides: TGTGCCAGCAGCTTCGGTGTTGACTATGGCTACACCTTC. The rearrangement joins TRBV5-5 to TRBJ1-2, with D unclear. This CDR3 region has 13 residues. The V gene lost 2 bases and the J gene lost 3 bases, with 8 bases spanning the gap. Germline CDR1 and CDR2: SGHKS and YYEKEE (reference sequence).

This clonotype was recorded many times. V and J are TRBV5-1 and TRBJ1-1; TRBD1 might be the D (6 bases). V lost 4 bases and J 1 base, leaving 11 bases between the germline ends. CDR1 and CDR2 (germline): SGHRS, YFSETQ. The CDR3 has 14 amino acids. CDR3 nucleotides: TGCGCCAGCAGCCGACAGGTGGCGAACACTGAAGCTTTCTTT. It is translated as CASSRQVANTEAFF.

The chain employs TRBV30 and TRBJ2-5; D perhaps matches TRBD2 (6 bases). Germline lookup yields CDR1 GTSNPN and CDR2 SVGIG (reference sequence). CDR3 size: 13 residues. V lost 3 bases, J lost 2 bases, and 10 bases lay in between. CDR3 in DNA: TGTGCCTGGAGCGGGGACTTACAAGAGACCCAGTACTTC. Protein: CAWSGDLQETQYF. The full variable domain, rest sourced from reference TRBV30 and TRBJ2-5, is SQTIHQWPATLVQPVGSPLSLECTVEGTSNPNLYWYRQAAGRGLQLLFYSVGIGQISSEVPQNLSASRPQDRQFILSSKKLLLSDSGFYLCAWSGDLQETQYFGPGTRLLVL.

The rearrangement uses TRBV6-1 and TRBJ2-7; the D gene is possibly TRBD2 (6 bases). The CDR3 is 16 amino acids. V was clipped by 2 bases and J by 5 bases, with 19 bases between them. Germline V gene data show CDR1 as MNHNS and CDR2 as SASEGT. CDR3 sequence: CASSEQVGYSGDEQYF. CDR3 nucleotides: TGTGCCAGCAGTGAACAGGTCGGCTACTCGGGAGACGAGCAGTACTTC.

This clonotype was found a few times. V gene TRBV7-2 combines with J gene TRBJ2-1, with 7 positions matching TRBD2. Germline CDR1 SGHTA, CDR2 FQGNSA. Trimming removed 3 bases from V and 5 bases from J; junction bases left unmatched: 7. CDR3 length equals 15 residues. CDR3 region: CASSFAGTTNNEQFF. In nucleotides, the CDR3 is TGTGCCAGCAGCTTCGCCGGGACTACAAACAATGAGCAGTTCTTC.

This clonotype was counted between two and nine times. This sequence joins TRBV24-1 and TRBJ2-3; D gene unclear. Germline V gene sequence: CDR1 KGHDR, CDR2 SFDVKD. The germline V and J ends were trimmed by 7 bases and 4 bases, with 14 bases remaining between them. The CDR3 has 14 residues. This chain's CDR3 is CATSSKGGADTQYF. The CDR3 DNA reads TGTGCCACCAGCTCAAAGGGTGGGGCAGATACGCAGTATTTT.

The sample holds a few counts of this clonotype. The V call is TRBV7-2, the J call TRBJ1-6; D not resolved. V lost 2 bases and J 7 bases, leaving 12 bases between the germline ends. The CDR3 is 15 amino acids. Germline V CDR1 and CDR2: SGHTA, FQGNSA. CDR3 residues: CASSLFHDGNSPLHF. For the CDR3, the DNA is TGTGCCAGCAGCTTATTCCACGACGGGAATTCACCCCTCCACTTT.

This clonotype has more than one count but fewer than ten. This chain links TRBV20-1 with TRBJ1-4; perhaps TRBD1 as D (5 bases). Germline CDR1 and CDR2: DFQATT and SNEGSKA (reference sequence). V was cut by 4 bases and J by 0 bases, with 21 bases left in between. CDR3 size: 18 residues. CDR3: CSAISSGTGPATNEKLFF. Here the CDR3 DNA reads TGCAGTGCTATTAGTTCCGGAACAGGCCCTGCAACTAATGAAAAACTGTTTTTT.

This clonotype has just a few counts. The V gene is TRBV12-3 or TRBV12-4, the J gene TRBJ2-4, with 9 bases that match TRBD2. This CDR3 has 15 residues. After removal of 6 bases from V and 3 bases from J, the junction contained 6 bases not matched to a gene. The CDR3 DNA sequence: TGTGCCAGCAGCCGCGGGGGGGGGAACAAAAACATTCAGTACTTC. Amino acid sequence: CASSRGGGNKNIQYF.

This clonotype was counted between two and nine times. CDR3 loop: CASSFWTRDYEQYF. DNA for the CDR3: TGTGCCAGCAGCTTTTGGACTCGGGACTACGAGCAGTACTTC. The J gene is TRBJ2-7, the V gene TRBV7-2, with D possibly TRBD2 on 5 matching bases. V lost 3 bases and J 3 bases, leaving 12 bases between the germline ends. Germline CDR1 reads SGHTA; CDR2 reads FQGNSA. This CDR3 has 14 amino acids.

This clonotype has at least ten counts. The chain uses TRBV20-1 and TRBJ2-7; 11 nucleotides agree with TRBD2. The CDR3 loop spans 14 amino acids. Losses at the gene ends were 3 bases for V and 4 bases for J; bases not matched to a gene: 5. CDR1 DFQATT and CDR2 SNEGSKA come from the germline V gene (reference sequence). Here the CDR3 reads CSASSGGADYEQYF. The CDR3 DNA is TGCAGTGCTAGTAGCGGGGGGGCCGATTACGAGCAGTACTTC.

V gene TRBV7-7 combines with J gene TRBJ1-2; D remains unclear. V was cut by 5 bases and J by 7 bases, with 14 bases left in between. The CDR3 extends over 13 amino acids. The germline V gene encodes CDR1 SSHAT and CDR2 FNYEAQ (reference sequence). The CDR3 loop reads CASSPDGKSGYTF. The CDR3 DNA is TGTGCCAGCAGCCCCGACGGGAAGTCTGGCTACACCTTC.

This clonotype has more than one count but fewer than ten. The J gene is TRBJ2-7, the V gene TRBV20-1, with D unresolved. Trimming removed 2 bases from V and 3 bases from J, with 8 bases in between. In germline, CDR1 is DFQATT, CDR2 SNEGSKA (reference sequence). The CDR3 has 12 residues. The CDR3, as DNA: TGCAGTGCTAGATGGCGGAGCTACGAGCAGTACTTC. Encoded protein: CSARWRSYEQYF.

V is TRBV19 and J is TRBJ1-1; D not certain. Germline CDR1 is LNHDA and CDR2 is SQIVND (reference sequence). The CDR3 is 14 residues long. V was shortened by 2 bases and J by 6 bases, with 13 bases between the two germline ends. The CDR3 here is CASSIPGLGSEAFF. CDR3 in DNA: TGTGCCAGTAGTATACCGGGTTTGGGCTCTGAAGCTTTCTTT. The full variable domain, in which reference TRBV19 and TRBJ1-1 provide the parts outside the CDR3, is DGGITQSPKYLFRKEGQNVTLSCEQNLNHDAMYWYRQDPGQGLRLIYYSQIVNDFQKGDIAEGYSVSREKKESFPLTVTSAQKNPTAFYLCASSIPGLGSEAFFGQGTRLTVV.

This clonotype showed up many times. The chain employs TRBV25-1 and TRBJ2-7; TRBD1 matches at 9 bases. Germline V gives CDR1 MGHDK, CDR2 SYGVNS. Trimming cost V 7 bases and J 2 bases; bases outside gene matches: 15. This CDR3 region has 17 residues. In nucleotides, the CDR3 is TGTGCCAGCAATGGGGGAGGACAGGGGCGGACGACCTACGAGCAGTACTTC. Translated, it gives CASNGGGQGRTTYEQYF.

This clonotype has more than one count but fewer than ten. V is TRBV19 and J is TRBJ1-5; D ambiguous. The ends were cut back, 3 bases at V and 3 bases at J, with 6 bases in the middle. CDR3 length: 13 amino acids. Germline V gives CDR1 LNHDA, CDR2 SQIVND (reference sequence). CDR3 bases: TGTGCCAGTAGTATCGGAAACAATCAGCCCCAGCATTTT. As protein: CASSIGNNQPQHF.

This clonotype was seen more than once but under ten times. J is TRBJ2-6 and V is TRBV18, with 8 bases aligning to TRBD1. Germline CDR1 reads KGHSH; CDR2 reads LQKENI. The CDR3 has 17 residues. The V segment lost 0 bases and the J segment 2 bases; nucleotides outside the gene matches: 3. CDR3 residues: CASSPPEQGAGANVLTF. CDR3 nucleotides: TGTGCCAGCTCACCACCGGAACAGGGGGCTGGGGCCAACGTCCTGACTTTC.

V is TRBV14 and J is TRBJ2-3; D is uncertain. V lost 3 bases and J lost 6, with 16 bases in between. There are 15 residues in the CDR3. The germline CDR1 and CDR2 sequences are SGHDN and FVKESK. Written as DNA, the CDR3 is TGTGCCAGCAGCCACTCTGTCAGTCCGTTGGATACGCAGTATTTT. Encoded protein: CASSHSVSPLDTQYF.

This clonotype appeared many times. V is TRBV24-1 and J is TRBJ2-5; D call uncertain. This CDR3 comprises 12 residues. Germline CDR1 KGHDR, CDR2 SFDVKD. With 2 bases removed from V and 0 bases from J, the gap between germline ends came to 0 bases. In DNA form, the CDR3 reads TGTGCCACCAGTGATTACCAAGAGACCCAGTACTTC. Its protein product is CATSDYQETQYF.

This rearrangement joins TRBV7-9 to TRBJ1-1, with D tentatively TRBD1 (6 bases). Trimming took off 3 bases at V and 3 bases at J, with 11 bases between the two ends. The CDR3 contains 14 residues. CDR1 and CDR2 from the germline V gene are SEHNR and FQNEAQ (reference sequence). The CDR3 here is CASSFYTGHTEAFF. The CDR3 region has the DNA TGTGCCAGCAGCTTTTATACAGGGCACACTGAAGCTTTCTTT. Complete variable domain (other parts from reference TRBV7-9 and TRBJ1-1): DTGVSQNPRHKITKRGQNVTFRCDPISEHNRLYWYRQTLGQGPEFLTYFQNEAQLEKSRLLSDRFSAERPKGSFSTLEIQRTEQGDSAMYLCASSFYTGHTEAFFGQGTRLTVV.